This TCR beta chain was sequenced for a study of somatic mutations in cytotoxic T cells in rheumatoid arthritis. Study background: No treatment had yet been given when patient blood (approximately 29 ml EDTA) was drawn, right after diagnosis. Study observations and caveats: Among fewer than 75 patients, 8 showed a largest CD8+ clone that surpassed 20% of CD8+ cells.

Turning to this clone: The antigen remains unidentified.

The repertoire was sequenced with immunoSEQ multiplex PCR; TCRdb's copy has only in-frame clones and lacks some. The sample carries 2,300 or so clones, roughly 80% recorded once. This CDR3 is built from 17 residues. Germline CDR1 and CDR2: SGHTA and FQGNSA. V shed 3 bases and J 6 bases; nucleotides not matched to a gene: 14. This TCR derives from a woman between 70 and 85 years old with rheumatoid arthritis. The sequencing sample was made of CD8+ T cells sorted from blood. The rearrangement uses TRBV7-2 and TRBJ2-7, with TRBD2 matching over 10 bases. CDR3 coding DNA: TGTGCCAGCAGCTTGAGTAAGCGGGAGGGCCTCCCCTCCGAGCAGTACTTC. Encoded protein: CASSLSKREGLPSEQYF.